These 20 T cell receptor beta chains came from one sample sequenced in a study of blood T cells in healthy people across ages. The second PCR ran roughly 6 to 11 cycles with a sample-barcoded 5' primer and J-beta primers. TCRdb redid the calling of the 5' RACE reads with MiXCR, one entry per CDR3 protein. Among more than 900,000 distinct CDR3 sequences, around 25% were seen once, and the ten largest hold approximately 0.71%. The same data also went into a second study, on T cells of mothers and their children.

The sample consisted of blood. The receptors originated from a girl aged 2-9 years in good health.

The chain carries TRBV29-1 and TRBJ1-2, with TRBD1 as a possible D gene (6 bases). V lost 8 bases and J 0 bases, leaving 19 bases between the germline ends. This CDR3 is built from 15 residues. CDR1 SQVTM and CDR2 ANQGSEA come from the germline V gene. The CDR3 coding sequence is TGCAGCATAACGCCGGACAGCGCCGCTAACTATGGCTACACCTTC. This sequence encodes CSITPDSAANYGYTF.

The table lists this clonotype with a few counts. The chain has TRBV28 and TRBJ2-5, with D possibly TRBD1 on 6 matching bases. The J call may not be correct, given that the DNA end is closer to TRBJ2-1. The CDR3 runs to 14 residues. CDR1 is MDHEN and CDR2 is SYDVKM in the germline V gene. CDR3 region: CASRMDSPYNEQFF. In nucleotides, the CDR3 is TGTGCCAGCAGAATGGACAGTCCTTACAATGAGCAGTTCTTC.

This clonotype was seen many times. The CDR3 DNA reads as TGTGCCACCAGTGATTCTAAGGGCCTTGCGGATACGCAGTATTTT. It translates to CATSDSKGLADTQYF. J is TRBJ2-3 and V is TRBV24-1; D remains unclear. V was trimmed by 2 bases and J by 6 bases, leaving 14 bases between them. CDR3 length equals 15 residues. CDR1 and CDR2 from the germline V gene are KGHDR and SFDVKD.

The sample holds a few counts of this clonotype. This chain joins TRBV27 and TRBJ2-2; 12 bases agree with TRBD1. The CDR3 covers 16 residues. With 6 bases clipped from V and 6 bases from J, the junction kept 8 bases outside the gene matches. Germline V CDR1 and CDR2: MNHEY, SMNVEV (reference sequence). DNA of the CDR3: TGTGCCAGCAGCGGGACAGGGGGCTTATTGGCCGGGGAGCTGTTTTTT. Residues: CASSGTGGLLAGELFF.

The V and J genes are TRBV29-1 and TRBJ1-2; unclear D gene. The CDR3 has 12 residues. The V gene's germline CDR1 is SQVTM and CDR2 ANQGSEA. V lost 5 bases, J lost 7 bases, and 14 bases lay in between. CDR3 in DNA: TGCAGCGTTCCGCGGTCGTCCAGTGGCTACACCTTC. Translation gives CSVPRSSSGYTF.

On this clonotype: The germline gene is not matched at one end of the junction; a read error may be the cause. The J gene is TRBJ1-3, the V gene TRBV9; a possible D gene is TRBD1 (5 bases). CDR3 length equals 16 residues. Germline V gene lookup returns CDR1 SGDLS and CDR2 YYNGEE. The CDR3 loop reads CASSVGLTASGDTIYF. CDR3 sequence (DNA): TGTGCCAGCAGCGTGGGACTGACAGCCTCTGGAGACACCATATATTTT.

This clonotype was detected a few times. This chain links TRBV11-2 with TRBJ1-1, with D unclear. The CDR3 runs 16 residues. V was trimmed by 4 bases and J by 0 bases, leaving 15 bases between them. CDR1 and CDR2 (germline): SGHAT, FQNNGV. CDR3 DNA sequence: TGTGCCAGCAGCTCTAGACCGGACGGGATGAACACTGAAGCTTTCTTT. This codes for CASSSRPDGMNTEAFF.

This clonotype was found a few times. CDR3 residues: CASSAGGYTEAFF. Written as DNA, the CDR3 is TGTGCCAGCAGCGCCGGGGGTTACACTGAAGCTTTCTTT. The gene calls are TRBV7-9 and TRBJ1-1, with a weak D call TRBD1 (5 bases). This CDR3 is built from 13 residues. V lost 5 bases, J lost 3 bases, and 10 bases lay in between. Germline lookup yields CDR1 SEHNR and CDR2 FQNEAQ (reference sequence). The full variable domain, its missing parts supplied by reference TRBV7-9 and TRBJ1-1, is DTGVSQNPRHKITKRGQNVTFRCDPISEHNRLYWYRQTLGQGPEFLTYFQNEAQLEKSRLLSDRFSAERPKGSFSTLEIQRTEQGDSAMYLCASSAGGYTEAFFGQGTRLTVV.

About this clonotype: This may come from a read error, since a much larger clone is one base off. The CDR3 does not close with the conserved phenylalanine or tryptophan, likely indicating a read error. V usage is TRBV28 and J usage is TRBJ2-7, with a weak D call TRBD1 (6 bases). Trimming removed 5 bases from V and 1 base from J, with 12 bases in between. Germline CDR1 MDHEN, CDR2 SYDVKM. CDR3 size: 14 residues. In DNA form, the CDR3 reads TGTGCCAGCAGTCAATCGACAGGTTCCTACGAGCAGTACTCC. Translation: CASSQSTGSYEQYS.

This clonotype was seen more than once but under ten times. The chain carries TRBV7-9 and TRBJ2-5; TRBD1 aligns across 9 bases. Losses at the gene ends were 1 base for V and 11 bases for J; bases not matched to a gene: 14. The CDR3 loop spans 16 amino acids. Germline loops: CDR1 SEHNR, CDR2 FQNEAQ (reference sequence). CDR3 sequence reads: CASSLGWDREALQQYF. CDR3 bases: TGTGCCAGCAGCTTAGGTTGGGACAGGGAAGCATTACAGCAGTACTTC. Looking up the rest from reference TRBV7-9 and TRBJ2-5 gives the full variable domain: DTGVSQNPRHKITKRGQNVTFRCDPISEHNRLYWYRQTLGQGPEFLTYFQNEAQLEKSRLLSDRFSAERPKGSFSTLEIQRTEQGDSAMYLCASSLGWDREALQQYFGPGTRLLVL.

The chain carries TRBV20-1 and TRBJ2-3, with TRBD2 as a possible D gene (6 bases). The germline V gene encodes CDR1 DFQATT and CDR2 SNEGSKA (reference sequence). The CDR3 totals 15 residues. Trimming removed 0 bases at V and 7 bases at J, with 17 bases between. CDR3 in DNA: TGCAGTGCTAGAGATCTCGGAGGGTTGACAAATACGCAGTATTTT. Translation gives CSARDLGGLTNTQYF.

The chain employs TRBV28 and TRBJ2-3; TRBD1 agrees at 8 bases. The CDR3 loop spans 15 amino acids. The V gene's germline CDR1 is MDHEN and CDR2 SYDVKM. V dropped 5 bases and J dropped 4; count of bases not matched to a gene: 8. The CDR3 protein is CASSPQQGVADTQYF. In DNA, the CDR3 is TGTGCCAGCAGTCCACAACAGGGGGTAGCAGATACGCAGTATTTT.

Only a few counts were recorded for this clonotype. V usage is TRBV6-1 and J usage is TRBJ1-2; D unresolved. CDR3 length equals 12 residues. Between the trimmed V and J ends, which lost 2 bases and 2 bases, there was a span of 3 bases. CDR1 is MNHNS, CDR2 SASEGT, per germline. For the CDR3, the DNA is TGTGCCAGCAGTGAAATGAACTATGGCTACACCTTC. This gives the protein CASSEMNYGYTF.

This clonotype was counted a few times. V and J are TRBV13 and TRBJ2-1; D perhaps matches TRBD2 (6 bases). CDR1 and CDR2 (germline): PRHDT, FYEKMQ (reference sequence). V was trimmed by 5 bases and J by 7 bases, leaving 21 bases between them. CDR3 size: 16 residues. CDR3 region: CASSETTSPKPNEQFF. In DNA, the CDR3 is TGTGCCAGCAGCGAAACTACTAGCCCTAAACCTAATGAGCAGTTCTTC.

V is TRBV7-9 and J is TRBJ1-5, with a weak D call TRBD1 (5 bases). CDR3 length equals 12 residues. V lost 9 bases and J lost 5, with 11 bases in between. Germline CDR1 is SEHNR and CDR2 is FQNEAQ (reference sequence). DNA for the CDR3: TGTGCCAGTGGGGACTCATATCAGCCCCAGCATTTT. Residues: CASGDSYQPQHF.

This clonotype has only a few counts. V usage is TRBV20-1 and J usage is TRBJ2-3; D may be TRBD2 (5 bases). Germline lookup yields CDR1 DFQATT and CDR2 SNEGSKA (reference sequence). Trimming shortened V by 2 bases and J by 2 bases, and 14 bases separated the two germline ends. The CDR3 consists of 15 residues. CDR3 sequence: CSARLPGTTTDTQYF. For the CDR3, the DNA is TGCAGTGCTAGACTCCCGGGAACTACCACAGATACGCAGTATTTT.

The rearrangement uses TRBV28 and TRBJ2-5; D might be TRBD1 or TRBD2, each matching 5 bases. The J call is uncertain, as TRBJ2-7 better fits the DNA end. The CDR3 is 13 residues long. Germline loops: CDR1 MDHEN, CDR2 SYDVKM. The CDR3 region has the DNA TGTGCCAGCACCGACGGGGCCGCCTACGAGCAGTACTTC. As protein: CASTDGAAYEQYF.

The rearrangement uses TRBV19 and TRBJ1-5, with 8 positions matching TRBD1. The CDR3 has 16 amino acids. Trimming at V came to 6 bases and at J to 0 bases, leaving 7 bases not matched to a gene. CDR1 is LNHDA and CDR2 is SQIVND in the germline V gene (reference sequence). CDR3 in amino acids: CASRGQGAYSNQPQHF. The CDR3 DNA sequence: TGTGCCAGTAGAGGACAGGGAGCTTATAGCAATCAGCCCCAGCATTTT.

This clonotype was seen ten or more times. The chain couples TRBV28 to TRBJ2-4; D assignment may be TRBD1 or TRBD2 (5 bases each). From germline, CDR1 is MDHEN and CDR2 SYDVKM. V was pared by 6 bases and J by 0 bases, with 18 bases between. The CDR3 totals 17 residues. The CDR3 bases are TGTGCCAGCAGCCAAACCGGGGCAAATCTAGCCAAAAACATTCAGTACTTC. The encoded protein is CASSQTGANLAKNIQYF.

This clonotype was seen at least ten times. This chain uses TRBV9 with TRBJ2-4, with D maybe TRBD1 (6 bases). The CDR3 has 14 residues. V was trimmed by 0 bases and J by 5 bases, leaving 9 bases between them. Germline V gene sequence: CDR1 SGDLS, CDR2 YYNGEE. The DNA of the CDR3 is TGTGCCAGCAGCGTAGGGACAGCTGAAAACATTCAGTACTTC. It is translated as CASSVGTAENIQYF. Full variable domain (outside the CDR3, taken from reference TRBV9 and TRBJ2-4): DSGVTQTPKHLITATGQRVTLRCSPRSGDLSVYWYQQSLDQGLQFLIQYYNGEERAKGNILERFSAQQFPDLHSELNLSSLELGDSALYFCASSVGTAENIQYFGAGTRLSVL.